This T cell receptor beta chain was retrieved from a study of blood T cell repertoires in COVID-19. The germline V gene has CDR1 KGHSY and CDR2 FQNENV. This CDR3 is built from 12 residues. V shed 5 bases and J shed 8 bases, with 12 bases lying between them. Only in-frame clones appear in the TCRdb table, and some are missing; sequencing was by immunoSEQ multiplex PCR. This table holds 57,000 or so clones, around 85% found once. V usage is TRBV16 and J usage is TRBJ1-2; D perhaps matches TRBD1 (6 bases). This clonotype was sampled from a human donor in a cohort sampled during active COVID-19. Material: peripheral blood. As DNA, the CDR3 is TGTGCCAGCAGCTCCACAGGGTTCGGCTACACCTTC. Encoded protein: CASSSTGFGYTF. Combining the CDR3 with reference TRBV16 and TRBJ1-2 gives the whole variable domain GEEVAQTPKHLVRGEGQKAKLYCAPIKGHSYVFWYQQVLKNEFKFLISFQNENVFDETGMPKERFSAKCLPNSPCSLEIQATKLEDSAVYFCASSSTGFGYTFGSGTRLTVV.